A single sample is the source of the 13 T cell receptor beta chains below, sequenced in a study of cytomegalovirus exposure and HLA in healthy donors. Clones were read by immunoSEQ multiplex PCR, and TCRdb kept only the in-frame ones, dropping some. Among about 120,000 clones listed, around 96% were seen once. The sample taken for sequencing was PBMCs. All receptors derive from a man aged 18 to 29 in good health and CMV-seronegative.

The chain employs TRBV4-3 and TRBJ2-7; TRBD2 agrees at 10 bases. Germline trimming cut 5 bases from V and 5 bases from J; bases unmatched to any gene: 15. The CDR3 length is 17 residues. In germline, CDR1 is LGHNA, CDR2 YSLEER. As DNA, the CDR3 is TGCGCCAGCAGCTCCGGGACTAGCGCGAGGCCCAAGGACGAGCAGTACTTC. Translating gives CASSSGTSARPKDEQYF.

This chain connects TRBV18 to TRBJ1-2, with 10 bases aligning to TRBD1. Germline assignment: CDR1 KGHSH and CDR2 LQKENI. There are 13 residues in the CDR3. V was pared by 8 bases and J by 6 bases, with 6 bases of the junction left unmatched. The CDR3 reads CASSRDRGDGYTF. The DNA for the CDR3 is TGTGCCAGCAGCCGGGACAGGGGTGATGGCTACACCTTC.

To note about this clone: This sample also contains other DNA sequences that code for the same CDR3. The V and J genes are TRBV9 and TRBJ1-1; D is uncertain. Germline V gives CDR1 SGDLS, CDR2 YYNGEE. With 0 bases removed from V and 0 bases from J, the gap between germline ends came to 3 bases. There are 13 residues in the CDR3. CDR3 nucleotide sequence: TGTGCCAGCAGCGTAGCCGTGAACACTGAAGCTTTCTTT. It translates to CASSVAVNTEAFF. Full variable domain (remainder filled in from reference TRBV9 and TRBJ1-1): DSGVTQTPKHLITATGQRVTLRCSPRSGDLSVYWYQQSLDQGLQFLIQYYNGEERAKGNILERFSAQQFPDLHSELNLSSLELGDSALYFCASSVAVNTEAFFGQGTRLTVV.

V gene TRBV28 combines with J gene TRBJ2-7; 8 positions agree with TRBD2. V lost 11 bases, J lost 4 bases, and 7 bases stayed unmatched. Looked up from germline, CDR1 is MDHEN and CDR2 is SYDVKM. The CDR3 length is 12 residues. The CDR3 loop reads CASGGGYYEQYF. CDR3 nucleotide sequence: TGTGCCTCCGGGGGGGGATATTACGAGCAGTACTTC.

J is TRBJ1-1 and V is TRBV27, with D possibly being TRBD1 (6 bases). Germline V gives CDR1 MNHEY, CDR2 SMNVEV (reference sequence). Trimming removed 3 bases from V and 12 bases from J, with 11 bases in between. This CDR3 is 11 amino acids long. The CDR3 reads CASSLGQRTFF. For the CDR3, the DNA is TGTGCCAGCAGTTTGGGACAAAGGACTTTCTTT.

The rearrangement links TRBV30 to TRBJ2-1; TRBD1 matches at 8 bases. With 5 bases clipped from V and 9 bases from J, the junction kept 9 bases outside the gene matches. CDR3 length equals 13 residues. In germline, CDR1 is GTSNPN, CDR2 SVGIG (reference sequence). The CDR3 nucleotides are TGTGCCTGGGGGGCCGGACAGGGCAGTGAGCAGTTCTTC. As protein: CAWGAGQGSEQFF.

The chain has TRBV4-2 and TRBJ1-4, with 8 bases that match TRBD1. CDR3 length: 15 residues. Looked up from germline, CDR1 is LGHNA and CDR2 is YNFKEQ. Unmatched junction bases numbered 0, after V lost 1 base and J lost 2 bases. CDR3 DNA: TGTGCCAGCAGCCAAGGGACAGGGACTAATGAAAAACTGTTTTTT. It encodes CASSQGTGTNEKLFF.

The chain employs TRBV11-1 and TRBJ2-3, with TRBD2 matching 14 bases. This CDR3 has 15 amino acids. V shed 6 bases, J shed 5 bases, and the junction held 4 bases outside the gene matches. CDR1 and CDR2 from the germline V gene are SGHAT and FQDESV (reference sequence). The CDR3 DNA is TGTGCCAGCAGTCGGACTAGCGGGAGGTTAGATACGCAGTATTTT. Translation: CASSRTSGRLDTQYF.

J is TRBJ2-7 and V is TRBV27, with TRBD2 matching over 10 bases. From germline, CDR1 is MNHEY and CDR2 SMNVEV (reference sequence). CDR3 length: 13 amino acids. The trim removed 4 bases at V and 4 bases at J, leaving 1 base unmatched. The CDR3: CASSWTSGYEQYF. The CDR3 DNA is TGTGCCAGCAGTTGGACTAGCGGTTACGAGCAGTACTTC.

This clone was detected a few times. CDR3 sequence (DNA): TGTGCCAGCAGCGGCCGATATGTGGGGGGTCGGACTGAAGCTTTCTTT. This sequence encodes CASSGRYVGGRTEAFF. The chain uses TRBV9 and TRBJ1-1, with D possibly being TRBD1 (5 bases). With 3 bases removed from V and 5 bases from J, the gap between germline ends came to 20 bases. This CDR3 comprises 16 residues. The germline V gene encodes CDR1 SGDLS and CDR2 YYNGEE. The variable domain in full, with the rest retrieved from reference TRBV9 and TRBJ1-1, is DSGVTQTPKHLITATGQRVTLRCSPRSGDLSVYWYQQSLDQGLQFLIQYYNGEERAKGNILERFSAQQFPDLHSELNLSSLELGDSALYFCASSGRYVGGRTEAFFGQGTRLTVV.

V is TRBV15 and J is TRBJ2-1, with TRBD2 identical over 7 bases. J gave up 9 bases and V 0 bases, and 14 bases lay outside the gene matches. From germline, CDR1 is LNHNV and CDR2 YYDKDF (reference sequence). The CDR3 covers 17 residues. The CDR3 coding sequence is TGTGCCACCAGCAGAGATGGTACCCGGACTAGACGCGCTGAGCAGTTCTTC. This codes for CATSRDGTRTRRAEQFF.

The CDR3 sequence: CASSYQTGNQPQHF. In DNA form, the CDR3 reads TGTGCCAGCAGTTATCAGACAGGCAATCAGCCCCAGCATTTT. The chain joins TRBV28 to TRBJ1-5; D possibly corresponds to TRBD1 (5 bases). The CDR3 consists of 14 residues. V was pared by 4 bases and J by 2 bases, with 9 bases between. CDR1 is MDHEN and CDR2 is SYDVKM in the germline V gene.

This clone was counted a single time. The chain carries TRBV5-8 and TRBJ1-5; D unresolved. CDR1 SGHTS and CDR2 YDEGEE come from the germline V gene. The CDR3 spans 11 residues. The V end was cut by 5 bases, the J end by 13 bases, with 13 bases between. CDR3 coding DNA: TGTGCCAGCAGTTTGACGGGAATTCAGCATTTT. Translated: CASSLTGIQHF.